These 19 T cell receptor beta chains came from one sample sequenced in a study of cytomegalovirus exposure and HLA in healthy donors (dated by TCRdb to the late 2010s). The library was made by the immunoSEQ multiplex PCR assay. The multiplex PCR relied on a mix of 60 forward primers for TCR Vbeta segments and 13 reverse primers for TCR Jbeta segments. TCRdb holds this immuneACCESS table with in-frame rearrangements only. Some clones are missing; in checked studies, unresolved V genes explain under half, and the rest has no known cause. For this sample there are fewer than 250,000 clones; 60% to 80% appear just once. In total, the top ten clones hold around 1.9% of the sample. The sequenced material came from PBMCs. The receptor set was obtained from a male donor in good health and CMV-seronegative.

This rearrangement joins TRBV18 to TRBJ2-7; maybe TRBD1 (6 bases). The germline V and J ends were trimmed by 2 bases and 1 base, with 12 bases remaining between them. The CDR3 spans 15 residues. Germline V lookup: CDR1 KGHSH, CDR2 LQKENI. Written as DNA, the CDR3 is TGTGCCAGCTCACCAGCGACAGGCACTTCCTACGAGCAGTACTTC. Its protein is CASSPATGTSYEQYF.

V and J are TRBV6-5 and TRBJ1-2; TRBD1 agrees at 7 bases. V dropped 6 bases and J dropped 6; count of bases not matched to a gene: 7. From germline, CDR1 is MNHEY and CDR2 SVGAGI. This CDR3 has 13 amino acids. CDR3 sequence (DNA): TGTGCCAGCAGACCACTACAGGGGCATGGCTACACCTTC. Encoded protein: CASRPLQGHGYTF.

This rearrangement joins TRBV18 to TRBJ2-7; D perhaps matches TRBD1 (5 bases). The CDR3 consists of 14 residues. The V gene's germline CDR1 is KGHSH and CDR2 LQKENI. V gave up 5 bases and J gave up 6 bases, with 17 bases separating them. The DNA of the CDR3 is TGTGCCAGCTCAGTCAGGGAAGGTTTCGGCGAGCAGTACTTC. Protein: CASSVREGFGEQYF.

The rearrangement uses TRBV5-1 and TRBJ2-2, with D possibly TRBD1 on 5 matching bases. The CDR3 runs to 15 residues. V was cut by 3 bases and J by 1 base, with 10 bases left in between. The germline V gene has CDR1 SGHRS and CDR2 YFSETQ. The CDR3 sequence is CASSWRQQNTGELFF. In DNA form, the CDR3 reads TGCGCCAGCAGCTGGAGACAGCAGAACACCGGGGAGCTGTTTTTT.

The chain uses TRBV5-6 and TRBJ2-1, with 8 nucleotides matching TRBD2. The trim removed 4 bases at V and 5 bases at J, leaving 8 bases unmatched. The germline V gene encodes CDR1 SGHDT and CDR2 YYEEEE. The CDR3 contains 15 residues. The CDR3 is CASSPTVLADNEQFF. The CDR3, as DNA: TGTGCCAGCAGCCCGACGGTACTAGCGGACAATGAGCAGTTCTTC.

In its sample, this clone was seen a few times. The genes are TRBV9 and TRBJ2-4, with a tentative D call TRBD1 (6 bases). Germline assignment: CDR1 SGDLS and CDR2 YYNGEE. This CDR3 is built from 13 residues. Trimming stripped 0 bases from V and 5 bases from J, with 6 bases between. CDR3 sequence (DNA): TGTGCCAGCAGCGTAGAGGGGGAAAACATTCAGTACTTC. Translation gives CASSVEGENIQYF. The full variable domain, in which reference TRBV9 and TRBJ2-4 provide the parts outside the CDR3, is DSGVTQTPKHLITATGQRVTLRCSPRSGDLSVYWYQQSLDQGLQFLIQYYNGEERAKGNILERFSAQQFPDLHSELNLSSLELGDSALYFCASSVEGENIQYFGAGTRLSVL.

This clone was seen more than once but under ten times. The chain joins TRBV27 to TRBJ2-7; a weak D match, TRBD1 (6 bases). The CDR3 is 13 amino acids. The V end was cut by 5 bases, the J end by 2 bases, with 10 bases between. Germline V lookup: CDR1 MNHEY, CDR2 SMNVEV (reference sequence). Written as DNA, the CDR3 is TGTGCCAGCAGTCAGGGGCCTGCCTACGAGCAGTACTTC. This translates into CASSQGPAYEQYF.

CDR3 bases: TGCGCCAGCAGCCAGGTAACAGGGGCGATTCGCTATGGCTACACCTTC. It encodes CASSQVTGAIRYGYTF. V usage is TRBV4-3 and J usage is TRBJ1-2, with 7 bases that match TRBD1. The CDR3 length is 16 residues. V shed 3 bases and J 4 bases; nucleotides not matched to a gene: 11. Germline V CDR1 and CDR2: LGHNA, YSLEER.

V and J are TRBV4-3 and TRBJ1-3; no clear D. The V end lost 4 bases, the J end lost 2 bases, and 9 bases lay between the germline ends. The length of the CDR3 is 14 residues. Germline CDR1 and CDR2: LGHNA and YSLEER. The CDR3 protein is CASSRTGAGNTIYF. CDR3 DNA sequence: TGCGCCAGCAGCCGTACGGGTGCTGGAAACACCATATATTTT.

The chain employs TRBV28 and TRBJ2-5; tentative D call: TRBD2 (5 bases). CDR3 length: 16 amino acids. V was pared by 6 bases and J by 2 bases, with 19 bases between. Per germline, CDR1 MDHEN and CDR2 SYDVKM. Written as DNA, the CDR3 is TGTGCCAGCAGCTCCAGGATAGCGACTTCTCAAGAGACCCAGTACTTC. It specifies CASSSRIATSQETQYF.

The chain recombines TRBV5-1 with TRBJ2-7; 9 nucleotides agree with TRBD1. This CDR3 contains 15 residues. J was trimmed by 5 bases and V by 2 bases; bases with no gene match: 8. The V gene's germline CDR1 is SGHRS and CDR2 YFSETQ. CDR3 sequence reads: CASSFRGQGKDEQYF. DNA of the CDR3: TGCGCCAGCAGCTTCAGGGGACAGGGAAAGGACGAGCAGTACTTC.

The rearrangement links TRBV5-4 to TRBJ1-1; TRBD1 matches at 7 bases. The V gene end was trimmed by 0 bases and the J gene end by 5 bases; junction bases not matched to a gene: 13. The CDR3 is made up of 17 amino acids. CDR1 and CDR2 (germline): SGHNT, YYREEE (reference sequence). CDR3 in DNA: TGTGCCAGCAGCTTGGAGGCGGGCGGAGGGGGCAGGACTGAAGCTTTCTTT. Amino acids: CASSLEAGGGGRTEAFF.

This chain connects TRBV5-6 to TRBJ2-5, with 10 positions matching TRBD2. The J call is doubtful: the DNA matches TRBJ2-7 better. The length of the CDR3 is 15 residues. Germline V gene data show CDR1 as SGHDT and CDR2 as YYEEEE. This CDR3 is CASSRTSGKTYEQYF. CDR3 coding DNA: TGTGCCAGCAGCCGGACTAGCGGAAAAACCTACGAGCAGTACTTC.

V and J are TRBV9 and TRBJ1-1; D gene uncertain. With 0 bases removed from V and 0 bases from J, the gap between germline ends came to 6 bases. Germline CDR1 is SGDLS and CDR2 is YYNGEE. The CDR3 has 14 residues. As DNA, the CDR3 is TGTGCCAGCAGCGTAGTTGGCTTGAACACTGAAGCTTTCTTT. Translating it yields CASSVVGLNTEAFF.

V is TRBV28 and J is TRBJ1-1, with D perhaps matching TRBD1 (5 bases). The CDR3 has 16 amino acids. Germline values: CDR1 MDHEN, CDR2 SYDVKM. Trimming removed 5 bases at V and 0 bases at J, with 16 bases between. The chain's CDR3 is CASSLNPGNMNTEAFF. The CDR3, as DNA: TGTGCCAGCAGTCTAAACCCAGGGAACATGAACACTGAAGCTTTCTTT.

The CDR3 region is CASSLGRFQETQYF. The DNA for the CDR3 is TGCGCCAGCAGCTTGGGGCGGTTCCAAGAGACCCAGTACTTC. The chain employs TRBV5-1 and TRBJ2-5; the D is unclear. The CDR3 totals 14 residues. CDR1 is SGHRS and CDR2 is YFSETQ in the germline V gene. Trimming removed 0 bases from V and 1 base from J, with 7 bases in between.

V gene TRBV28 combines with J gene TRBJ2-5; possibly TRBD1 for D (5 bases). V lost 3 bases and J lost 10, with 18 bases in between. Germline V gene data show CDR1 as MDHEN and CDR2 as SYDVKM. The CDR3 is 14 amino acids. DNA of the CDR3: TGTGCCAGCAGTTTGCTAGGGGTTGTTCAGGGCCAGTACTTC. It is translated as CASSLLGVVQGQYF.

There are many counts of this clone. CDR3 protein: CASSASTGTGLASNQPQHF. The CDR3 DNA reads TGTGCCAGCAGTGCTTCCACCGGGACAGGGCTGGCTAGCAATCAGCCCCAGCATTTT. The J gene is TRBJ1-5, the V gene TRBV6-1, with 9 positions matching TRBD1. The V segment lost 4 bases and the J segment 0 bases; nucleotides outside the gene matches: 13. Germline lookup yields CDR1 MNHNS and CDR2 SASEGT. CDR3 length equals 19 residues.

The DNA of the CDR3 is TGCGCCAGCAGCCTGGGACTACGGGGCACAGATACGCAGTATTTT. This codes for CASSLGLRGTDTQYF. V is TRBV5-1 and J is TRBJ2-3; 7 positions agree with TRBD2. The CDR3 sequence is 15 residues long. After removal of 4 bases from V and 1 base from J, the junction contained 6 bases not matched to a gene. CDR1 and CDR2 (germline): SGHRS, YFSETQ.